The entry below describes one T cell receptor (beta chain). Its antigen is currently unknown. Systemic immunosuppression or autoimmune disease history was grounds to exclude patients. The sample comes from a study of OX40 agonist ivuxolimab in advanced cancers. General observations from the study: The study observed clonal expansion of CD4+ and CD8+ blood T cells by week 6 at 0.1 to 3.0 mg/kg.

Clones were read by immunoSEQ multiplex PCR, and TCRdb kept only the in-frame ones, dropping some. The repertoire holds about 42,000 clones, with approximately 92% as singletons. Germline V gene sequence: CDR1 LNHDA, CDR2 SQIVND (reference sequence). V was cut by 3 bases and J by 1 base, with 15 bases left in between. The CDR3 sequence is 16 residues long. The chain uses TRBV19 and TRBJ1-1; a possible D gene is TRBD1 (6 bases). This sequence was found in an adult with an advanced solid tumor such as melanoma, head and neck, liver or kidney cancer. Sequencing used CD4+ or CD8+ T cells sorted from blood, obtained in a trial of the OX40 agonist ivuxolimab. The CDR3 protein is CASSIGGGRGNTEAFF. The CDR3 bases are TGTGCCAGTAGTATTGGTGGTGGCAGGGGGAACACTGAAGCTTTCTTT.